The 32 T cell receptor beta chains given below trace back to one sample, sequenced in a study of cytotoxic CD8 clonotypes in ibrutinib-treated CLL. Clones were read by immunoSEQ multiplex PCR, and TCRdb kept only the in-frame ones, dropping some. The repertoire holds roughly 250,000 clones, with 60% to 75% as singletons. Sequences were derived from PBMCs, sampled after 24 months of ibrutinib treatment. The receptors come from a human donor with chronic lymphocytic leukemia.

The genes are TRBV7-9 and TRBJ2-3; D is ambiguous. Germline V lookup: CDR1 SEHNR, CDR2 FQNEAQ (reference sequence). This CDR3 region has 14 residues. The V end was cut by 2 bases, the J end by 1 base, with 7 bases between. The CDR3 DNA follows: TGTGCCAGCAGCTTATTGGGCGGCACAGATACGCAGTATTTT. It is translated as CASSLLGGTDTQYF.

This clone has only one observation. The chain uses TRBV27 and TRBJ1-2, with a possible D match to TRBD1 (6 bases). This CDR3 contains 12 residues. Per germline, CDR1 MNHEY and CDR2 SMNVEV (reference sequence). Trimming took off 5 bases at V and 8 bases at J, with 12 bases between the two ends. This CDR3 is CASSAPGQGYTF. CDR3 in DNA: TGTGCCAGCAGTGCCCCGGGACAAGGCTACACCTTC.

This chain uses TRBV9 with TRBJ2-1; tentative D call: TRBD2 (6 bases). The CDR3 covers 16 residues. The V and J ends lost 0 bases and 2 bases respectively, with 12 bases between them. Germline-derived CDR1 and CDR2 are SGDLS and YYNGEE. CDR3 nucleotides: TGTGCCAGCAGCGTAGATCCGGGAGAGGCCTACAATGAGCAGTTCTTC. It is translated as CASSVDPGEAYNEQFF.

The chain couples TRBV6-5 to TRBJ1-1; D remains unclear. Germline CDR1 and CDR2: MNHEY and SVGAGI. V was trimmed by 5 bases and J by 8 bases, leaving 15 bases between them. The CDR3 spans 13 residues. The CDR3 DNA reads as TGTGCCAGCAGTCTCCCAGATTGGGGAGAAGCTTTCTTT. Its translation: CASSLPDWGEAFF.

V usage is TRBV29-1 and J usage is TRBJ2-7, with D perhaps TRBD1 or TRBD2 (6 bases each). From germline, CDR1 is SQVTM and CDR2 ANQGSEA. The V end was cut by 4 bases, the J end by 3 bases, with 13 bases between. This CDR3 region has 13 residues. This chain's CDR3 is CSVVTGAVYEQYF. The CDR3 DNA reads as TGCAGCGTTGTTACGGGGGCGGTCTACGAGCAGTACTTC.

This clone was counted between two and nine times. This chain uses TRBV9 with TRBJ1-2, with 8 bases matching TRBD1. The CDR3 is 14 residues long. The V gene end was trimmed by 4 bases and the J gene end by 6 bases; junction bases not matched to a gene: 8. The germline CDR1 and CDR2 sequences are SGDLS and YYNGEE. CDR3 amino acids: CASSPRPTGDGYTF. The CDR3 coding sequence is TGTGCCAGCAGCCCCCGCCCGACAGGGGATGGCTACACCTTC.

In its sample, this clone was seen a few times. J is TRBJ2-1 and V is TRBV4-3; 9 bases are shared with TRBD1. Per the germline V gene, CDR1 is LGHNA and CDR2 is YSLEER. The CDR3 runs to 14 residues. The J segment lost 8 bases and the V segment lost 1 base, leaving 3 bases of the junction unmatched. Here the CDR3 DNA reads TGCGCCAGCAGCCAAGGGGGACAGGGTTATGAGCAGTTCTTC. Encoded protein: CASSQGGQGYEQFF.

This clone has a handful of counts. The chain carries TRBV27 and TRBJ2-1; the D gene is possibly TRBD1 (5 bases). Per germline, CDR1 MNHEY and CDR2 SMNVEV (reference sequence). V shed 5 bases and J shed 6 bases, with 8 bases lying between them. The CDR3 spans 12 residues. The CDR3 coding sequence is TGTGCCAGCAGTCCCCAGGGCAATGAGCAGTTCTTC. As protein: CASSPQGNEQFF.

The sample holds a few counts of this clone. The rearrangement joins TRBV27 to TRBJ2-5; TRBD1 might be the D (6 bases). The CDR3 contains 14 residues. V was shortened by 5 bases and J by 1 base, with 11 bases between the two germline ends. Per the germline V gene, CDR1 is MNHEY and CDR2 is SMNVEV (reference sequence). Here the CDR3 reads CASSADRFQETQYF. The CDR3 DNA is TGTGCCAGCAGTGCCGACAGGTTCCAAGAGACCCAGTACTTC.

In this sample, this clone turned up a few times. The genes are TRBV7-2 and TRBJ2-7; TRBD2 aligns across 7 bases. The CDR3 runs to 12 residues. V lost 5 bases, J lost 12 bases, and 10 bases stayed unmatched. From germline, CDR1 is SGHTA and CDR2 FQGNSA. The CDR3: CASSRPGGFRYF. CDR3 nucleotide sequence: TGTGCCAGCAGCCGACCCGGGGGGTTCCGGTACTTC.

This rearrangement joins TRBV7-2 to TRBJ2-1, with 10 bases matching TRBD2. CDR1 is SGHTA and CDR2 is FQGNSA in the germline V gene. The V gene end was trimmed by 5 bases and the J gene end by 3 bases; junction bases not matched to a gene: 4. The length of the CDR3 is 15 residues. CDR3 sequence: CASSPLAGVYNEQFF. DNA of the CDR3: TGTGCCAGCAGCCCCCTAGCGGGAGTCTACAATGAGCAGTTCTTC.

The chain employs TRBV28 and TRBJ2-7; 8 positions agree with TRBD1. The V and J ends lost 5 bases and 3 bases, in that order; junction bases with no gene match: 3. Germline assignment: CDR1 MDHEN and CDR2 SYDVKM. The CDR3 runs to 13 residues. CDR3 protein: CASSNGQGYEQYF. CDR3 nucleotides: TGTGCCAGCAGTAACGGACAGGGCTACGAGCAGTACTTC.

The sample holds a few counts of this clone. The gene calls are TRBV30 and TRBJ1-5; D is ambiguous. The CDR3 runs to 13 residues. CDR1 and CDR2 from the germline V gene are GTSNPN and SVGIG (reference sequence). V was cut by 0 bases and J by 4 bases, with 7 bases left in between. CDR3 DNA: TGTGCCTGGAGTGTAAGCCCTAATCAGCCCCAGCATTTT. It is translated as CAWSVSPNQPQHF.

Points on this clone: The junction and the germline gene differ at one end; a read error may be behind it. This chain links TRBV4-1 with TRBJ2-7; the D gene is possibly TRBD1 (6 bases). In germline, CDR1 is MGHRA, CDR2 YSYEKL. The CDR3 sequence is 14 residues long. The CDR3 loop is CAGSPGQSAYEQYF. CDR3 coding DNA: TGCGCCGGCAGCCCCGGACAGTCCGCCTACGAGCAGTACTTC.

The CDR3 spells CAIQGLNTEAFF. CDR3 bases: TGTGCCATACAGGGATTGAACACTGAAGCTTTCTTT. The chain recombines TRBV6-5 with TRBJ1-1; tentatively, D is TRBD1 (6 bases). The CDR3 runs 12 residues. Trimming stripped 10 bases from V and 0 bases from J, with 9 bases between. Looked up from germline, CDR1 is MNHEY and CDR2 is SVGAGI.

As concerns this clone: A junction boundary mismatches the germline segment, possibly from a read error. The chain couples TRBV7-7 to TRBJ2-2; D is unresolved. CDR3 length: 16 residues. Germline CDR1 reads SSHAT; CDR2 reads FNYEAQ (reference sequence). The CDR3 region has the DNA TGTGCTAGCAGCTTGGGTTACGACCAGATCTCCGGGGAGCTGTTTTTT. Its translation is CASSLGYDQISGELFF.

This rearrangement joins TRBV5-1 to TRBJ2-7; TRBD2 agrees at 9 bases. CDR3 length: 15 amino acids. From germline, CDR1 is SGHRS and CDR2 YFSETQ. Trimming removed 4 bases from V and 3 bases from J; junction bases left unmatched: 8. The CDR3 here is CASSRADSGSYEQYF. The CDR3 DNA is TGCGCCAGCAGCCGGGCGGATAGCGGGAGCTACGAGCAGTACTTC.

The chain uses TRBV11-2 and TRBJ2-7; no reliable D call. V was clipped by 1 base and J by 6 bases, with 19 bases between them. The germline V gene encodes CDR1 SGHAT and CDR2 FQNNGV. The CDR3 runs to 16 residues. The DNA for the CDR3 is TGTGCCAGCAGCTTAGTAGGGTGGGTTATGCGTCGCGAGCAGTACTTC. Translation gives CASSLVGWVMRREQYF.

This clone has only a few counts. The chain joins TRBV5-1 to TRBJ2-2, with 7 bases that match TRBD1. V trimming: 1 base; J trimming: 5 bases; junction bases outside the gene matches: 8. This CDR3 spans 16 amino acids. The V gene's germline CDR1 is SGHRS and CDR2 YFSETQ. The DNA for the CDR3 is TGCGCCAGCAGCTTGACCAACAGGGGATTTACCGGGGAGCTGTTTTTT. Its translation is CASSLTNRGFTGELFF.

The chain employs TRBV27 and TRBJ2-3, with D hard to call. Per germline, CDR1 MNHEY and CDR2 SMNVEV (reference sequence). The CDR3 extends over 13 amino acids. Trimming took off 6 bases at V and 4 bases at J, with 11 bases between the two ends. The CDR3 region is CASSLYGSDTQYF. The CDR3 DNA reads as TGTGCCAGCAGCCTCTATGGGTCAGATACGCAGTATTTT.

The chain carries TRBV5-1 and TRBJ1-1, with D possibly TRBD1 on 5 matching bases. CDR1 SGHRS and CDR2 YFSETQ come from the germline V gene. Trimming shortened V by 5 bases and J by 0 bases, and 8 bases separated the two germline ends. The CDR3 runs 13 residues. The CDR3 nucleotides are TGCGCCAGCAGGGGGGTAATGAACACTGAAGCTTTCTTT. It yields the protein CASRGVMNTEAFF.

This chain joins TRBV7-8 and TRBJ1-5; D is ambiguous. V was shortened by 1 base and J by 3 bases, with 7 bases between the two germline ends. Germline CDR1 reads SGHVS; CDR2 reads FQNEAQ. This CDR3 has 14 residues. The CDR3 loop is CASSLEQINQPQHF. The CDR3 DNA sequence: TGTGCCAGCAGCTTAGAACAGATCAATCAGCCCCAGCATTTT.

The genes are TRBV25-1 and TRBJ2-7; the match to TRBD2 covers 13 bases. After removal of 3 bases from V and 3 bases from J, the junction contained 5 bases not matched to a gene. This CDR3 is 16 amino acids long. The V gene's germline CDR1 is MGHDK and CDR2 SYGVNS. The CDR3 DNA sequence: TGTGCCAGCAGTGATCCCCGGACTAGCGGGAGCTACGAGCAGTACTTC. As protein: CASSDPRTSGSYEQYF.

The V call is TRBV5-6, the J call TRBJ1-1; the D gene is possibly TRBD1 (5 bases). The V and J ends lost 4 bases and 7 bases respectively, with 14 bases between them. This CDR3 spans 13 amino acids. Germline values: CDR1 SGHDT, CDR2 YYEEEE. The CDR3 nucleotides read TGTGCCAGCAGCACGACAGAAACTTTTGAAGCTTTCTTT. As protein: CASSTTETFEAFF.

This clone came up once. This chain joins TRBV9 and TRBJ2-1; D is unclear. Germline values: CDR1 SGDLS, CDR2 YYNGEE. Trimming took 4 bases from V and 5 from J, leaving 22 bases between them. The CDR3 covers 17 residues. CDR3 nucleotides: TGTGCCAGCAGCCCTCAACCCCCTCTAGTGCCGAACAATGAGCAGTTCTTC. Protein: CASSPQPPLVPNNEQFF.

This rearrangement joins TRBV9 to TRBJ2-5, with 9 bases aligning to TRBD1. V was clipped by 6 bases and J by 3 bases; unmatched bases: 9. This CDR3 comprises 15 residues. Germline values: CDR1 SGDLS, CDR2 YYNGEE. CDR3 residues: CASNRQGGREETQYF. In DNA, the CDR3 is TGTGCCAGCAACCGACAGGGGGGTCGGGAAGAGACCCAGTACTTC.

The rearrangement links TRBV6-6 to TRBJ1-5; no firm D call. The ends were cut back, 2 bases at V and 0 bases at J, with 11 bases in the middle. CDR1 is MNHNY and CDR2 is SVGAGI in the germline V gene (reference sequence). The CDR3 spans 16 residues. The CDR3 coding sequence is TGTGCCAGCAGTTACGTCAGTTGGGATAGCAATCAGCCCCAGCATTTT. Translated, it gives CASSYVSWDSNQPQHF.

The chain links TRBV19 to TRBJ1-5; D is unclear. The CDR3 covers 14 residues. Germline V gives CDR1 LNHDA, CDR2 SQIVND (reference sequence). Trimming cost V 3 bases and J 1 base, with 7 bases left between them. The DNA for the CDR3 is TGTGCCAGTAGTATGGACTCAAGCAATCAGCCCCAGCATTTT. Translated: CASSMDSSNQPQHF.

This clone was detected only a few times. The V gene is TRBV6-5, the J gene TRBJ1-2, with D hard to call. In germline, CDR1 is MNHEY, CDR2 SVGAGI. Trimming took 5 bases from V and 3 from J, leaving 13 bases between them. This CDR3 has 14 amino acids. CDR3 region: CASSRAGKHYGYTF. CDR3 coding DNA: TGTGCCAGCAGTCGGGCGGGGAAGCACTATGGCTACACCTTC.

The V call is TRBV7-2, the J call TRBJ2-7, with no clear D. The CDR3 spans 13 residues. V was trimmed by 5 bases and J by 3 bases, leaving 11 bases between them. Germline V gene data show CDR1 as SGHTA and CDR2 as FQGNSA. In DNA form, the CDR3 reads TGTGCCAGCAGCCAGATAGATCGCTACGAGCAGTACTTC. Translated, it gives CASSQIDRYEQYF.

The chain's CDR3 is CASSAQQGRDEQYF. The CDR3 nucleotides are TGTGCCAGCAGTGCCCAACAGGGGAGGGACGAGCAGTACTTC. This rearrangement joins TRBV6-1 to TRBJ2-7; TRBD1 or TRBD2 may be the D gene (7 bases each). The germline V gene has CDR1 MNHNS and CDR2 SASEGT. The germline V and J ends were trimmed by 4 bases and 5 bases, with 15 bases remaining between them. This CDR3 is 14 amino acids long.

As concerns this clone: Other DNA sequences from this sample encode an identical CDR3 as well. The chain couples TRBV20-1 to TRBJ1-4; no definite D call. CDR1 DFQATT and CDR2 SNEGSKA come from the germline V gene (reference sequence). V lost 6 bases to trimming and J lost 4 bases, with 6 bases between them. This CDR3 spans 11 amino acids. The CDR3 protein is CSASLNEKLFF. CDR3 nucleotides: TGCAGTGCCAGTCTTAATGAAAAACTGTTTTTT.